The sequence of this T cell receptor (beta chain) was determined in a study of blood T cell repertoires in COVID-19. Repertoires were generated with immunoSEQ multiplex PCR, while TCRdb's copy carries only in-frame clones and drops some. This sample yields about 98,000 clones, of which roughly 86% are seen a single time; 9% to 12% belongs to the top ten. The germline gives CDR1 SGHNT, CDR2 YYREEE (reference sequence). The CDR3 contains 13 residues. The ends were cut back, 2 bases at V and 5 bases at J, with 11 bases in the middle. The sequenced sample consisted of peripheral blood. This clonotype originated in a man aged 45-65 years with acute or convalescent COVID-19. The rearrangement links TRBV5-4 to TRBJ2-7; the D gene is possibly TRBD1 (5 bases). Here the CDR3 reads CASSFQGRHEQYF. The CDR3 nucleotides are TGTGCCAGCAGCTTCCAGGGAAGGCACGAGCAGTACTTC.